These T cell receptor beta chains were read from a single sample in a study of blood T cell repertoires in COVID-19. Produced via immunoSEQ multiplex PCR; TCRdb's table is partial and in-frame only. This table has 310,000 or so clones, roughly 90% appearing once. The sample was peripheral blood. The receptors shown here come from a man between 18 and 35 years old who had recovered from COVID-19. Each CDR3 is given with its conserved first and last residue. The order of the fields is V gene, D gene, J gene, CDR3 protein, CDR3 DNA. The D gene is left open where the match is weak.

v_call: TRBV12-3/TRBV12-4; d_call: TRBD1; j_call: TRBJ1-2; cdr3_aa: CASSWTGADGYTF; cdr3_nt: TGTGCCAGCAGCTGGACAGGGGCCGATGGCTACACCTTC
v_call: TRBV7-2; d_call: TRBD2; j_call: TRBJ2-7; cdr3_aa: CASSLGSGGPYEQYF; cdr3_nt: TGTGCCAGCAGCTTAGGTTCGGGGGGTCCCTACGAGCAGTACTTC
v_call: TRBV11-2; d_call: .; j_call: TRBJ2-7; cdr3_aa: CASSLAGAGYEQYF; cdr3_nt: TGTGCCAGCAGCTTAGCAGGGGCGGGCTACGAGCAGTACTTC
v_call: TRBV4-3; d_call: TRBD2; j_call: TRBJ2-3; cdr3_aa: CASSPGGDTQYF; cdr3_nt: TGCGCCAGCAGCCCGGGGGGGGATACGCAGTATTTT
v_call: TRBV19; d_call: TRBD1; j_call: TRBJ1-2; cdr3_aa: CASRGQGAYGYTF; cdr3_nt: TGTGCCAGTAGGGGACAGGGGGCGTATGGCTACACCTTC
v_call: TRBV30; d_call: TRBD1; j_call: TRBJ1-6; cdr3_aa: CAWSVSTGPNNSPLHF; cdr3_nt: TGTGCCTGGAGTGTATCGACAGGGCCGAATAATTCACCCCTCCACTTT
v_call: TRBV6-4; d_call: .; j_call: TRBJ2-2; cdr3_aa: CASSQGNTGELFF; cdr3_nt: TGTGCCAGCAGTCAGGGAAACACCGGGGAGCTGTTTTTT
v_call: TRBV7-2; d_call: TRBD1; j_call: TRBJ2-2; cdr3_aa: CASSPRQGDTGELFF; cdr3_nt: TGTGCCAGCAGCCCTCGACAGGGGGACACCGGGGAGCTGTTTTTT
v_call: TRBV7-3; d_call: .; j_call: TRBJ2-1; cdr3_aa: CASSLRQGGDEQFF; cdr3_nt: TGTGCCAGCAGCTTAAGGCAGGGCGGTGATGAGCAGTTCTTC
v_call: TRBV7-8; d_call: .; j_call: TRBJ1-5; cdr3_aa: CASSPRELGNQPQHF; cdr3_nt: TGTGCCAGCAGCCCCCGGGAGTTAGGCAATCAGCCCCAGCATTTT
v_call: TRBV24-1; d_call: TRBD1; j_call: TRBJ2-5; cdr3_aa: CATSDRNSGQGGETQYF; cdr3_nt: TGTGCCACCAGTGACAGGAATTCGGGACAGGGGGGAGAGACCCAGTACTTC
v_call: TRBV7-9; d_call: TRBD1; j_call: TRBJ1-5; cdr3_aa: CASSLQGYQPQHF; cdr3_nt: TGTGCCAGCAGCCTACAGGGGTACCAGCCCCAGCATTTT
v_call: TRBV30; d_call: TRBD1; j_call: TRBJ1-1; cdr3_aa: CAWNTGGTEAFF; cdr3_nt: TGTGCCTGGAACACAGGGGGCACTGAAGCTTTCTTT
v_call: TRBV7-2; d_call: .; j_call: TRBJ2-7; cdr3_aa: CASSLVEGNYEQYF; cdr3_nt: TGTGCCAGCAGCTTAGTGGAGGGAAACTACGAGCAGTACTTC
v_call: TRBV7-9; d_call: .; j_call: TRBJ2-1; cdr3_aa: CASSLYNQGNEQFF; cdr3_nt: TGTGCCAGCAGCTTATACAACCAGGGGAATGAGCAGTTCTTC
v_call: TRBV10-3; d_call: TRBD1; j_call: TRBJ1-3; cdr3_aa: CAISEYRGPGNTIYF; cdr3_nt: TGTGCCATCAGTGAGTACAGGGGGCCTGGAAACACCATATATTTT